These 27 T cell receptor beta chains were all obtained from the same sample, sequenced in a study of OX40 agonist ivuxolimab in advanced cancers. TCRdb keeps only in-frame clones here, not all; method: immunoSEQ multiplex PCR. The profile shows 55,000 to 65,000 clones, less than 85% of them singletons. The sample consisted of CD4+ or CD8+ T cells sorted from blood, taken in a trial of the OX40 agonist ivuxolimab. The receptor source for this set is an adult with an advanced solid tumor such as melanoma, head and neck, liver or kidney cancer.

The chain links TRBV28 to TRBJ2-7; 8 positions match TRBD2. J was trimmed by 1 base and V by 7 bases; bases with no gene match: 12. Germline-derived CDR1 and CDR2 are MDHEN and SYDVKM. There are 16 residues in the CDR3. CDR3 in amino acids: CASISTSGRLSYEQYF. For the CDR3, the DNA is TGTGCCAGCATTTCTACTAGCGGTCGTTTATCCTACGAGCAGTACTTC. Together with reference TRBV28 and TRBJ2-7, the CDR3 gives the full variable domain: DVKVTQSSRYLVKRTGEKVFLECVQDMDHENMFWYRQDPGLGLRLIYFSYDVKMKEKGDIPEGYSVSREKKERFSLILESASTNQTSMYLCASISTSGRLSYEQYFGPGTRLTVT.

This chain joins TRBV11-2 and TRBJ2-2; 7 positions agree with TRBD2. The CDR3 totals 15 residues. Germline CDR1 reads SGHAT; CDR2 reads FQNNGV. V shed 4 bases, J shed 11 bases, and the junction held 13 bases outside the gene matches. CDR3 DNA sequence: TGTGCCAGCAGCTCCACTAGCGCGGCCAGAACCGAGCTGTTTTTT. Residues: CASSSTSAARTELFF. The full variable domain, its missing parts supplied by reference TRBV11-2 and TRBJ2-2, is EAGVAQSPRYKIIEKRQSVAFWCNPISGHATLYWYQQILGQGPKLLIQFQNNGVVDDSQLPKDRFSAERLKGVDSTLKIQPAKLEDSAVYLCASSSTSAARTELFFGEGSRLTVL.

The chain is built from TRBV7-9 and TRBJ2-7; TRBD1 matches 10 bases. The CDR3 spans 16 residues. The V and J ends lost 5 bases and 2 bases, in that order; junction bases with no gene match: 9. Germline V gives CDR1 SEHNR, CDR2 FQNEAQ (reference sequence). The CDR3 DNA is TGTGCCAGCAGCCTTCTCCGGACAGGGGGAGCCTACGAGCAGTACTTC. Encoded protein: CASSLLRTGGAYEQYF.

The CDR3 sequence: CASSILPPSGYGYTF. The CDR3 DNA is TGTGCCAGTAGTATACTCCCCCCTTCGGGCTATGGCTACACCTTC. This sequence joins TRBV19 and TRBJ1-2; the D is unclear. Trimming took 2 bases from V and 4 from J, leaving 14 bases between them. This CDR3 has 15 amino acids. The germline CDR1 and CDR2 sequences are LNHDA and SQIVND (reference sequence).

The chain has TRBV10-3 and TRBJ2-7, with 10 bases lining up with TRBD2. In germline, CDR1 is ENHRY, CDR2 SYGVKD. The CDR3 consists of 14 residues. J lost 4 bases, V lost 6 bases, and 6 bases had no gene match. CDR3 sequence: CAIRQREGSYEQYF. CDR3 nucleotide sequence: TGTGCCATCAGGCAGCGGGAGGGGTCTTACGAGCAGTACTTC.

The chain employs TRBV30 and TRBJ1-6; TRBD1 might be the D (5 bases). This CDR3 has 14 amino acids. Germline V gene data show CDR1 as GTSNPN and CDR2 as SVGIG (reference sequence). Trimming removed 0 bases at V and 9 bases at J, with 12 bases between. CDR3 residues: CAWSVAGLGSPLHF. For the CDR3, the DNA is TGTGCCTGGAGTGTCGCAGGGCTAGGTTCACCCCTCCACTTT.

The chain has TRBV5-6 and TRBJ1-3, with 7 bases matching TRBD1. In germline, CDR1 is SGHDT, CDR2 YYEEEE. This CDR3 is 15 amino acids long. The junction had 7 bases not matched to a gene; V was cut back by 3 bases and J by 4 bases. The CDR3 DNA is TGTGCCAGCAGCTCCACCGGGACAGAAGGAAACACCATATATTTT. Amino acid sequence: CASSSTGTEGNTIYF.

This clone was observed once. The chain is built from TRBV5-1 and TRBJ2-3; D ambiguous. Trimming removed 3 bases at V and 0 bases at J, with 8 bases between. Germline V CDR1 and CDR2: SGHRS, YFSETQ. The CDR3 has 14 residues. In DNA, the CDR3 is TGCGCCAGCAGCTCCACCTCTAGCACAGATACGCAGTATTTT. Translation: CASSSTSSTDTQYF. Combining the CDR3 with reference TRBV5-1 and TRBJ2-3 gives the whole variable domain KAGVTQTPRYLIKTRGQQVTLSCSPISGHRSVSWYQQTPGQGLQFLFEYFSETQRNKGNFPGRFSGRQFSNSRSEMNVSTLELGDSALYLCASSSTSSTDTQYFGPGTRLTVL.

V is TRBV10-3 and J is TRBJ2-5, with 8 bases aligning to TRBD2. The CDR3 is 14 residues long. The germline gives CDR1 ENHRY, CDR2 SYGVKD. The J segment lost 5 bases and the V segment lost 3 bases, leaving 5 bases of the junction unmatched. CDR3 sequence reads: CAISDSSGAETQYF. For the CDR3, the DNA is TGTGCCATCAGTGATAGTAGCGGGGCCGAGACCCAGTACTTC.

CDR3 in DNA: TGTGCCAGCAGCAAAGCTCCGGGTTCCTATAATTCACCCCTCCACTTT. Translated: CASSKAPGSYNSPLHF. The chain combines TRBV21-1 with TRBJ1-6. TRBV21-1 is a listed pseudogene. This CDR3 is built from 16 residues.

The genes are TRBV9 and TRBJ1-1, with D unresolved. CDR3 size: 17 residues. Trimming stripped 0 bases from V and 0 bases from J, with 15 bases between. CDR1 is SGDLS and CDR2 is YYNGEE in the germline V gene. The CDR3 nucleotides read TGTGCCAGCAGCGTAGACCCTCTTCTGGCAATGAACACTGAAGCTTTCTTT. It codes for CASSVDPLLAMNTEAFF. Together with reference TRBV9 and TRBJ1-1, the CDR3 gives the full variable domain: DSGVTQTPKHLITATGQRVTLRCSPRSGDLSVYWYQQSLDQGLQFLIQYYNGEERAKGNILERFSAQQFPDLHSELNLSSLELGDSALYFCASSVDPLLAMNTEAFFGQGTRLTVV.

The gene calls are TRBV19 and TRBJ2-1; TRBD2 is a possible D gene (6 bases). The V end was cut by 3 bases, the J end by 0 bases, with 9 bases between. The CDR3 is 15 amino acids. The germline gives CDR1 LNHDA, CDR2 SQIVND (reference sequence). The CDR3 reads CASSIDGSSYNEQFF. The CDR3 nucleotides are TGTGCCAGTAGTATTGACGGGAGCTCCTACAATGAGCAGTTCTTC. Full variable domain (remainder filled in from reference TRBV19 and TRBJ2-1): DGGITQSPKYLFRKEGQNVTLSCEQNLNHDAMYWYRQDPGQGLRLIYYSQIVNDFQKGDIAEGYSVSREKKESFPLTVTSAQKNPTAFYLCASSIDGSSYNEQFFGPGTRLTVL.

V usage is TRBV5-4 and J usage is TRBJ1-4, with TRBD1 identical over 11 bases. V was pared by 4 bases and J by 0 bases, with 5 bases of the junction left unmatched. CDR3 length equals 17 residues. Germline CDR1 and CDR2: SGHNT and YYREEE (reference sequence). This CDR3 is CASSRGGQGATNEKLFF. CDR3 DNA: TGTGCCAGCAGCCGCGGGGGACAGGGGGCAACTAATGAAAAACTGTTTTTT. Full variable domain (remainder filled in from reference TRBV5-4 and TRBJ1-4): ETGVTQSPTHLIKTRGQQVTLRCSSQSGHNTVSWYQQALGQGPQFIFQYYREEENGRGNFPPRFSGLQFPNYSSELNVNALELDDSALYLCASSRGGQGATNEKLFFGSGTQLSVL.

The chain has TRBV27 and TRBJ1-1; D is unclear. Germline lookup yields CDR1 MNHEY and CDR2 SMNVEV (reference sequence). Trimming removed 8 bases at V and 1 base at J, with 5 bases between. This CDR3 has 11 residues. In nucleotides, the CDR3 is TGTGCCAGCCACCGGAACACTGAAGCTTTCTTT. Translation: CASHRNTEAFF.

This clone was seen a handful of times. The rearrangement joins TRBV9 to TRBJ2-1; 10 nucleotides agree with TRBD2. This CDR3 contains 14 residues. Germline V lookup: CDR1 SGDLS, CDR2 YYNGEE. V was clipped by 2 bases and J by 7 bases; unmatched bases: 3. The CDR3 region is CASSVSGGENEQFF. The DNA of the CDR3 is TGTGCCAGCAGCGTCAGCGGGGGGGAAAATGAGCAGTTCTTC.

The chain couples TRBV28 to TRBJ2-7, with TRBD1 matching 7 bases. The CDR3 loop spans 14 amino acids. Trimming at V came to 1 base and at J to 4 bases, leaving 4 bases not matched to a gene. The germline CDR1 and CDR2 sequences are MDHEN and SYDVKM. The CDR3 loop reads CASSLFQGVYEQYF. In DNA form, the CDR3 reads TGTGCCAGCAGTTTATTTCAGGGGGTGTACGAGCAGTACTTC.

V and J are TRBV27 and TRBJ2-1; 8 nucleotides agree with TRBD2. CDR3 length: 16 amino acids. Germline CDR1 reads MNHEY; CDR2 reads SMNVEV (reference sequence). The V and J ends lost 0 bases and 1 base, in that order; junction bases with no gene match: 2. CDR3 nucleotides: TGTGCCAGCAGTTTATCTGCTAGCGGGTCCTACAATGAGCAGTTCTTC. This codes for CASSLSASGSYNEQFF.

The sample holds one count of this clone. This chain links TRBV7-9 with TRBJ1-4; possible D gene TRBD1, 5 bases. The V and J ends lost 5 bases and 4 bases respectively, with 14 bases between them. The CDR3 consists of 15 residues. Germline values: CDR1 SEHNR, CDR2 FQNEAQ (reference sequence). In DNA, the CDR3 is TGTGCCAGCAGCCCTAGCACAGGCGTTAATGAAAAACTGTTTTTT. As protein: CASSPSTGVNEKLFF.

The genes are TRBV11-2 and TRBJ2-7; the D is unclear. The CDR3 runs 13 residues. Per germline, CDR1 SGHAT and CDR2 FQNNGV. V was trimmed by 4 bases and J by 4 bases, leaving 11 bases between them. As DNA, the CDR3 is TGTGCCAGCAGCTACGGGCAAGCGTACGAGCAGTACTTC. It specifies CASSYGQAYEQYF.

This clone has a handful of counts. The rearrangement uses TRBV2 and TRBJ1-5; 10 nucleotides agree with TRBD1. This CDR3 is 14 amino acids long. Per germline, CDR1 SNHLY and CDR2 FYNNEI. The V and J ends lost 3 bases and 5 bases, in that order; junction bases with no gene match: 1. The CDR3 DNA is TGTGCCAGCAGTGAGGGACAGGGGCATCAGCCCCAGCATTTT. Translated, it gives CASSEGQGHQPQHF.

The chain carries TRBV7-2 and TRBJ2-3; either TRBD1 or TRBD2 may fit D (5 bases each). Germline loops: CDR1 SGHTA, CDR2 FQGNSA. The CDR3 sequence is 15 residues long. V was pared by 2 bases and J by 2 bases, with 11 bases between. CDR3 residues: CASSLSRGPTDTQYF. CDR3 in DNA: TGTGCCAGCAGCTTATCGAGGGGTCCCACAGATACGCAGTATTTT.

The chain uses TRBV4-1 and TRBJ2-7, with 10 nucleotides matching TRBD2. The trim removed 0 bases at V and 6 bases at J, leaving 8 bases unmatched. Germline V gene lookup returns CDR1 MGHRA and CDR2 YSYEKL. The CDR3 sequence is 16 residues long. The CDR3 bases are TGCGCCAGCAGCCAAGATTCGCTAGCGGGAGTTGTCGAGCAGTACTTC. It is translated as CASSQDSLAGVVEQYF.

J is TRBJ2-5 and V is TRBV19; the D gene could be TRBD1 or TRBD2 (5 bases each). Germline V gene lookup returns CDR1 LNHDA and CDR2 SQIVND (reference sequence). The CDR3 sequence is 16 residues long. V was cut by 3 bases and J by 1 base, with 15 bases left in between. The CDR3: CASSMRGTLGQETQYF. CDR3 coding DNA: TGTGCCAGTAGTATGAGGGGAACCTTAGGCCAAGAGACCCAGTACTTC.

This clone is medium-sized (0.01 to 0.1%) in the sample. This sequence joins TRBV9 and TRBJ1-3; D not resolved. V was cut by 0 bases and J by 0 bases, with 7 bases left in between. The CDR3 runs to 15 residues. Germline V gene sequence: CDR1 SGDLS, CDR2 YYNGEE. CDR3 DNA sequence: TGTGCCAGCAGCGTAGGAGTGAGCTCTGGAAACACCATATATTTT. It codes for CASSVGVSSGNTIYF.

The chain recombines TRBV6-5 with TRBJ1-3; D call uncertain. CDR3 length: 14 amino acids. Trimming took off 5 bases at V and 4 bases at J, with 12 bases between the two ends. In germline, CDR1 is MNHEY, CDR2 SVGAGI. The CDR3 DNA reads TGTGCCAGCAGTAAAGGTCTCGGGGGAAACACCATATATTTT. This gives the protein CASSKGLGGNTIYF.

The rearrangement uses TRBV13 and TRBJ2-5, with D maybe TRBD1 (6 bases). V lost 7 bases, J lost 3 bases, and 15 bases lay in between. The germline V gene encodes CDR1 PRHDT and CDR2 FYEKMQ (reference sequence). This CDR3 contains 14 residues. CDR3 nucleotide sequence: TGTGCCAGCATGGAGACAGGTCGGGAAGAGACCCAGTACTTC. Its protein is CASMETGREETQYF.

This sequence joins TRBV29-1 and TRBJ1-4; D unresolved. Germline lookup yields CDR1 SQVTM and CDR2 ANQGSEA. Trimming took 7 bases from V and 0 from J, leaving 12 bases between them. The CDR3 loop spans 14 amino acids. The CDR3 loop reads CSAFGDATNEKLFF. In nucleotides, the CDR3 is TGCAGCGCATTCGGAGACGCAACTAATGAAAAACTGTTTTTT.